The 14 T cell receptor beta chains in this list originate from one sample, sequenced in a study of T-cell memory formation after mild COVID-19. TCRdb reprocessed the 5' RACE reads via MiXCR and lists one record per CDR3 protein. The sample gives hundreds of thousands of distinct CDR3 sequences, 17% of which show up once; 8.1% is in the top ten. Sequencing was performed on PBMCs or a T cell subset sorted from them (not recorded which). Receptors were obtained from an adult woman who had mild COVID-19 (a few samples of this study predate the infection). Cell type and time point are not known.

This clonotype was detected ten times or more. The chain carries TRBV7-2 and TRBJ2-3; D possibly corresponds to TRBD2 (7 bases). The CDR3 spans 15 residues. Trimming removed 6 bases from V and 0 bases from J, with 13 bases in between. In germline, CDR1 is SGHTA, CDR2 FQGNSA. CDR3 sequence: CASSNGGPSTDTQYF. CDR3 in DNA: TGTGCCAGCAGTAACGGGGGGCCCAGCACAGATACGCAGTATTTT.

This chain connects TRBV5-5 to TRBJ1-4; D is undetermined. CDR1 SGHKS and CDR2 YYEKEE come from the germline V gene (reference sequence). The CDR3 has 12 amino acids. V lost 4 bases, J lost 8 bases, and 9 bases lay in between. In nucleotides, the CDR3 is TGTGCCAGCAGCCCTATAGGCGAAAAACTGTTTTTT. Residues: CASSPIGEKLFF.

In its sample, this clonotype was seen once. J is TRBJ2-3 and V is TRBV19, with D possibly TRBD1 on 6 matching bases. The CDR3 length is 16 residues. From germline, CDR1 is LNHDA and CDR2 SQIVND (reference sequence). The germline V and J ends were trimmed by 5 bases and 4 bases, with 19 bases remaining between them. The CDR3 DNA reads TGTGCCAGTAGTGAACGTGGGGGCTCGAGGTCAGATACGCAGTATTTT. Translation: CASSERGGSRSDTQYF.

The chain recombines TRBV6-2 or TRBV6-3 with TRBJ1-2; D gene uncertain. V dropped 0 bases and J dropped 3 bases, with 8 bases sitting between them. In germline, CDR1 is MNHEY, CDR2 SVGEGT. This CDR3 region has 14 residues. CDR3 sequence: CASSYSVADYGYTF. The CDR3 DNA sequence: TGTGCCAGCAGTTACTCAGTCGCGGACTATGGCTACACCTTC.

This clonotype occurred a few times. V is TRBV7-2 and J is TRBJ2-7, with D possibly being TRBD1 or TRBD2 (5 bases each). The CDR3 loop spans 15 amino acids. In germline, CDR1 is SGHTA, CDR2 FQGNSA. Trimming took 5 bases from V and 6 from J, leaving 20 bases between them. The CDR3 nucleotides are TGTGCCAGCAGCCCAAGAGGGACGGGCTCTGTCGAGCAGTACTTC. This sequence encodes CASSPRGTGSVEQYF.

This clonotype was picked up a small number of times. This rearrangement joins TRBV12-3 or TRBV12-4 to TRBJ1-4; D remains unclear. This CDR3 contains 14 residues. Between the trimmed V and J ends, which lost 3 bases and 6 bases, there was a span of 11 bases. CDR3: CASSFVGLDEKLFF. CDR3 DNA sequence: TGTGCCAGCAGTTTTGTGGGTTTGGATGAAAAACTGTTTTTT.

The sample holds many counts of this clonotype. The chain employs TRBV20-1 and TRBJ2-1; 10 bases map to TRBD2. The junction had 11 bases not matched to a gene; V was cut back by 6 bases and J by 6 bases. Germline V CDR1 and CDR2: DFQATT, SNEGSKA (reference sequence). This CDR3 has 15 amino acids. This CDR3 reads CSAPTLAGAGNEQFF. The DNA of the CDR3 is TGCAGTGCGCCAACCCTAGCGGGAGCCGGCAATGAGCAGTTCTTC.

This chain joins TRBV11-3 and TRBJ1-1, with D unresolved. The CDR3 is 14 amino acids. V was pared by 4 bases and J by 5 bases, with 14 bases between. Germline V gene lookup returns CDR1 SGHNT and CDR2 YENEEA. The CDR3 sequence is CASSSMPSWTEAFF. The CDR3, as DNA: TGTGCCAGCAGCTCGATGCCTTCGTGGACTGAAGCTTTCTTT. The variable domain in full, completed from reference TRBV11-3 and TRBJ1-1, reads EAGVVQSPRYKIIEKKQPVAFWCNPISGHNTLYWYLQNLGQGPELLIRYENEEAVDDSQLPKDRFSAERLKGVDSTLKIQPAELGDSAVYLCASSSMPSWTEAFFGQGTRLTVV.

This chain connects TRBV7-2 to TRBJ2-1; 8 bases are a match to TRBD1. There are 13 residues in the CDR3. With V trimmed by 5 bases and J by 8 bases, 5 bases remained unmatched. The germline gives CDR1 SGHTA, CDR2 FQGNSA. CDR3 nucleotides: TGTGCCAGCAGCATAGACAGGGGCTATGAGCAGTTCTTC. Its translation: CASSIDRGYEQFF.

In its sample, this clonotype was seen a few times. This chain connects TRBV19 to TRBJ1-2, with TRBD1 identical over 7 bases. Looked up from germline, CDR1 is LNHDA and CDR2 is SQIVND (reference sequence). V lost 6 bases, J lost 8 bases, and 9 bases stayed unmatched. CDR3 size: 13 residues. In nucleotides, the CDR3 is TGTGCCAGTAGCTTCCGGGACAGTCCGGGCTACACCTTC. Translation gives CASSFRDSPGYTF.

The CDR3 nucleotides read TGTGCCAGCAGCTCCTCCCCTAGTGGACAGGGTGGGACCCAGTACTTC. Translation gives CASSSSPSGQGGTQYF. The J gene is TRBJ2-5, the V gene TRBV7-8, with 8 bases fitting TRBD1. In germline, CDR1 is SGHVS, CDR2 FQNEAQ. CDR3 size: 16 residues. J lost 7 bases, V lost 4 bases, and 14 bases had no gene match. The variable domain in full, completed from reference TRBV7-8 and TRBJ2-5, reads GAGVSQSPRYKVAKRGQDVALRCDPISGHVSLFWYQQALGQGPEFLTYFQNEAQLDKSGLPSDRFFAERPEGSVSTLKIQRTQQEDSAVYLCASSSSPSGQGGTQYFGPGTRLLVL.

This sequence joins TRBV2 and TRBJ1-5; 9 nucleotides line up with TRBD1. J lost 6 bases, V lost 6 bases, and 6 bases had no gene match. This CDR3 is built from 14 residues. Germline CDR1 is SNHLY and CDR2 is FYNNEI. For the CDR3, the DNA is TGTGCCAGCAGCGGGACAGGGTACATTCAGCCCCAGCATTTT. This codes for CASSGTGYIQPQHF.

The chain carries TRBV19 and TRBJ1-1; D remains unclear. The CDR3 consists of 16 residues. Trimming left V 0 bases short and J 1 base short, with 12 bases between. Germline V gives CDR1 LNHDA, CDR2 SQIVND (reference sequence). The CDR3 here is CASSIEGAGPNTEAFF. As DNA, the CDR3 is TGTGCCAGTAGTATAGAGGGCGCCGGCCCGAACACTGAAGCTTTCTTT.

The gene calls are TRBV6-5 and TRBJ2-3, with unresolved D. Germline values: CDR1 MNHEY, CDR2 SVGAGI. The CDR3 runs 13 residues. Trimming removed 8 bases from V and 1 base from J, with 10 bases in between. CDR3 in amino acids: CASGFPGTDTQYF. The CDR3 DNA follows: TGTGCCAGCGGGTTCCCGGGCACAGATACGCAGTATTTT.